The clone carrying this TCR beta chain has ten or more counts. The entry originates in a study of prognosis after radiotherapy for stage I lung cancer. Trimming took 4 bases from V and 3 from J; bases not matched to a gene: 10. Germline CDR1 LNHDA, CDR2 SQIVND (reference sequence). There are 16 residues in the CDR3. Using two-round multiplex PCR, the authors amplified TCR beta CDR3 from genomic DNA. During first-round PCR, primers specific to each TRBV and TRBJ gene were used. TCRdb re-called the multiplex PCR reads with MiXCR, one entry per CDR3 protein. The sample has 25,000 to 30,000 distinct CDR3 sequences; approximately 38% are singletons.

The specimen comprised PBMCs, sampled before or after stereotactic body radiation therapy (not recorded which). The sequence was obtained from a donor at least 50 years old with non-small cell lung cancer. The chain has TRBV19 and TRBJ1-2; TRBD1 matches at 8 bases. CDR3 sequence: CASSNQPGQADYGYTF. Written as DNA, the CDR3 is TGTGCCAGTAGTAACCAGCCGGGACAGGCTGACTATGGCTACACCTTC.